A selection of T cell receptor beta chains follows, all from one sample in a study of T cell repertoires in cytomegalovirus infection. MiXCR was run by TCRdb on the reads, yielding one entry per CDR3 protein. Of fewer than 650,000 distinct CDR3 sequences detected, over 35% appear once; the ten largest clones hold more than 40%. Antigens of these TCRs are unknown. The starting material was cultured PBMCs, obtained from culture after CMV antigen stimulation. These TCRs come from a human donor in good health (CMV status not recorded). Some clones in this sample may be carry-over from other donors' samples. The CDR3 runs from the conserved cysteine through the conserved F or W. Fields, in order: clone size, CDR3 length, V gene, D gene, J gene, CDR3 protein, CDR3 DNA. A D gene is named only where the DNA matches it firmly. Clone sizes are given selectively: once, few, many, or a class where the clone is expanded.

clone_size: few; cdr3_length: 13; v_call: TRBV20-1; d_call: NA; j_call: TRBJ1-1; cdr3_aa: CSARDVGRREAFF; cdr3_nt: TGCAGTGCTAGAGATGTGGGAAGGCGGGAAGCTTTCTTT
clone_size: few; cdr3_length: 16; v_call: TRBV4-3; d_call: TRBD1; j_call: TRBJ1-2; cdr3_aa: CASSQESKTGVVGYTF; cdr3_nt: TGCGCCAGCAGCCAAGAATCGAAAACAGGGGTTGTTGGCTACACCTTC
clone_size: NA; cdr3_length: 14; v_call: TRBV6-8; d_call: TRBD2; j_call: TRBJ2-2; cdr3_aa: CASSYTGLAGELFF; cdr3_nt: TGTGCCAGCAGTTACACCGGACTAGCGGGGGAGCTGTTTTTT
clone_size: NA; cdr3_length: 12; v_call: TRBV19; d_call: NA; j_call: TRBJ2-5; cdr3_aa: CASGKYQETQYF; cdr3_nt: TGTGCCAGTGGGAAGTACCAAGAGACCCAGTACTTC
clone_size: NA; cdr3_length: 15; v_call: TRBV7-2; d_call: NA; j_call: TRBJ2-5; cdr3_aa: CASSLLTAPRGTRYF; cdr3_nt: TGTGCCAGCAGCTTACTGACAGCCCCCCGGGGGACCCGGTACTTC
clone_size: NA; cdr3_length: 15; v_call: TRBV18; d_call: NA; j_call: TRBJ2-7; cdr3_aa: CASSPGLMEIDEQYF; cdr3_nt: TGTGCCAGCTCACCAGGCTTAATGGAAATTGACGAGCAGTACTTC
clone_size: few; cdr3_length: 14; v_call: TRBV19; d_call: NA; j_call: TRBJ2-1; cdr3_aa: CASSSLAANNEQFF; cdr3_nt: TGTGCCAGTAGTTCACTAGCCGCCAACAATGAGCAGTTCTTC
clone_size: NA; cdr3_length: 14; v_call: TRBV12-3/TRBV12-4; d_call: NA; j_call: TRBJ2-2; cdr3_aa: CATRFQGGTGELFF; cdr3_nt: TGTGCCACCCGATTCCAGGGGGGTACCGGGGAGCTGTTTTTT
clone_size: NA; cdr3_length: 17; v_call: TRBV11-2; d_call: NA; j_call: TRBJ2-7; cdr3_aa: CASSLTRDTELAYEQYF; cdr3_nt: TGTGCCAGCAGCTTAACCCGGGACACCGAGCTAGCCTACGAGCAGTACTTC
clone_size: few; cdr3_length: 14; v_call: TRBV4-1; d_call: NA; j_call: TRBJ2-3; cdr3_aa: CASSQVGPTDTQYF; cdr3_nt: TGTGCCAGCAGCCAAGTCGGCCCCACAGATACGCAGTATTTT
clone_size: NA; cdr3_length: 15; v_call: TRBV7-2; d_call: NA; j_call: TRBJ1-4; cdr3_aa: CASSHSGGAQEKLFF; cdr3_nt: TGTGCCAGCAGCCACAGCGGTGGGGCACAGGAAAAACTGTTTTTT
clone_size: few; cdr3_length: 13; v_call: TRBV6-1; d_call: NA; j_call: TRBJ2-1; cdr3_aa: CASSEVQGNEQFF; cdr3_nt: TGTGCCAGCAGTGAAGTGCAGGGCAATGAGCAGTTCTTC
clone_size: NA; cdr3_length: 12; v_call: TRBV10-3; d_call: NA; j_call: TRBJ2-3; cdr3_aa: CAISEYDDTQYF; cdr3_nt: TGTGCCATCAGTGAGTACGACGATACGCAGTATTTT
clone_size: few; cdr3_length: 15; v_call: TRBV7-6; d_call: NA; j_call: TRBJ1-6; cdr3_aa: CASSSLSSYNSPLHF; cdr3_nt: TGTGCCAGCAGCTCCCTGAGCTCCTATAATTCACCCCTCCACTTT
clone_size: NA; cdr3_length: 14; v_call: TRBV7-2; d_call: NA; j_call: TRBJ2-7; cdr3_aa: CASSPRRDSYEQYF; cdr3_nt: TGTGCCAGCAGCCCTCGACGGGACTCCTACGAGCAGTACTTC
clone_size: few; cdr3_length: 14; v_call: TRBV7-9; d_call: NA; j_call: TRBJ2-5; cdr3_aa: CASSHRQILGTQYF; cdr3_nt: TGTGCCAGCAGCCACCGACAGATTTTAGGGACCCAGTACTTC
clone_size: NA; cdr3_length: 15; v_call: TRBV7-2; d_call: NA; j_call: TRBJ2-7; cdr3_aa: CASSLAQDSHYEQYF; cdr3_nt: TGTGCCAGCAGCTTAGCGCAAGACAGCCACTACGAGCAGTACTTC
clone_size: NA; cdr3_length: 18; v_call: TRBV7-6; d_call: TRBD2; j_call: TRBJ2-7; cdr3_aa: CASSSRAGGTSGRYEQYF; cdr3_nt: TGTGCCAGCAGCTCCCGGGCTGGAGGGACTAGCGGGAGGTACGAGCAGTACTTC
clone_size: NA; cdr3_length: 16; v_call: TRBV11-2; d_call: TRBD1; j_call: TRBJ2-4; cdr3_aa: CASSRMTGGAKNIQYF; cdr3_nt: TGTGCCAGCAGCCGAATGACAGGGGGAGCCAAAAACATTCAGTACTTC
clone_size: NA; cdr3_length: 18; v_call: TRBV6-1; d_call: TRBD1; j_call: TRBJ1-5; cdr3_aa: CASSPPGTGGPSNQPQHF; cdr3_nt: TGTGCCAGCAGTCCTCCCGGGACAGGGGGACCTAGCAATCAGCCCCAGCATTTT
clone_size: NA; cdr3_length: 17; v_call: TRBV7-2; d_call: NA; j_call: TRBJ1-6; cdr3_aa: CASSKPWTETYNSPLHF; cdr3_nt: TGTGCCAGCAGCAAGCCGTGGACTGAGACCTATAATTCACCCCTCCACTTT
clone_size: NA; cdr3_length: 14; v_call: TRBV7-2; d_call: NA; j_call: TRBJ2-5; cdr3_aa: CASSPDGLQETQYF; cdr3_nt: TGTGCCAGCAGTCCGGACGGCCTTCAGGAGACCCAGTACTTC
clone_size: NA; cdr3_length: 10; v_call: TRBV29-1; d_call: TRBD1; j_call: TRBJ1-1; cdr3_aa: CSGQGLRAFF; cdr3_nt: TGCAGTGGACAGGGACTGCGAGCTTTCTTT
clone_size: many; cdr3_length: 14; v_call: TRBV7-2; d_call: NA; j_call: TRBJ1-1; cdr3_aa: CASSLGTANTEAFF; cdr3_nt: TGTGCCAGCAGCTTAGGGACAGCGAACACTGAAGCTTTCTTT
clone_size: NA; cdr3_length: 16; v_call: TRBV19; d_call: TRBD1; j_call: TRBJ1-5; cdr3_aa: CASSNRAGGINQPQHF; cdr3_nt: TGTGCCAGTAGTAACAGGGCAGGGGGGATTAATCAGCCCCAGCATTTT
clone_size: few; cdr3_length: 17; v_call: TRBV6-1; d_call: TRBD1; j_call: TRBJ1-2; cdr3_aa: CASNPTEAGGAVYGYTF; cdr3_nt: TGTGCCAGCAACCCGACGGAGGCAGGGGGCGCGGTCTATGGCTACACCTTC
clone_size: NA; cdr3_length: 18; v_call: TRBV18; d_call: NA; j_call: TRBJ2-6; cdr3_aa: CASSPRARQIPGANVLTF; cdr3_nt: TGTGCCAGCTCACCTAGGGCCCGACAGATTCCTGGGGCCAACGTCCTGACTTTC
clone_size: once; cdr3_length: 13; v_call: TRBV20-1; d_call: NA; j_call: TRBJ1-6; cdr3_aa: CSPHGLNNSPLHF; cdr3_nt: TGCAGTCCCCACGGACTGAATAATTCACCCCTCCACTTT
clone_size: many; cdr3_length: 16; v_call: TRBV7-8; d_call: TRBD1; j_call: TRBJ2-7; cdr3_aa: CASSLVGTGYFYEQYF; cdr3_nt: TGTGCCAGCAGCTTAGTCGGGACAGGGTACTTCTACGAGCAGTACTTC